The 12 T cell receptor beta chains listed next were all sequenced from one sample in a study of T-cell reconstitution after alpha-beta-depleted transplantation in children. The authors prepared the TCRbeta library with unique molecular identifiers. MiXCR, run by TCRdb on the PCR reads, gives a single entry per CDR3 protein. The sample shows hundreds of thousands of distinct CDR3 sequences, roughly 15% of them seen only once. The sample in question was PBMCs from the stem cell graft donor, obtained from the stem cell graft. The receptors shown here come from a human donor who donated a stem cell graft to a child with acute myeloid leukemia.

The chain joins TRBV15 to TRBJ2-1, with D possibly TRBD2 on 6 matching bases. The CDR3 runs 15 residues. Germline values: CDR1 LNHNV, CDR2 YYDKDF (reference sequence). Deletions cut 0 bases from V and 0 bases from J, with 6 bases between. The CDR3 bases are TGTGCCACCAGCAGAGAGCGGGGCTCCTACAATGAGCAGTTCTTC. Protein product: CATSRERGSYNEQFF.

This clonotype showed up many times. V gene TRBV20-1 combines with J gene TRBJ2-1, with a possible D match to TRBD2 (5 bases). Per the germline V gene, CDR1 is DFQATT and CDR2 is SNEGSKA (reference sequence). V lost 5 bases and J lost 10, with 9 bases in between. The CDR3 has 10 residues. This CDR3 reads CSAVRREQFF. The CDR3 bases are TGCAGTGCTGTGCGGAGGGAGCAGTTCTTC.

This clonotype was recorded a few times. The CDR3 DNA reads TGTGCCAGCCCCGGGACTAGCGCTAGCACAGATACGCAGTATTTT. Amino acid sequence: CASPGTSASTDTQYF. The chain carries TRBV21-1 and TRBJ2-3; the table calls TRBD2, which could not be checked here. TRBV21-1 is assigned pseudogene status. The CDR3 runs 15 residues.

This clonotype has just a few counts. The rearrangement joins TRBV6-1 to TRBJ1-4; a possible D gene is TRBD1 (6 bases). With 5 bases removed from V and 4 bases from J, the gap between germline ends came to 14 bases. CDR3 size: 15 residues. Germline CDR1 MNHNS, CDR2 SASEGT. The CDR3 loop is CASSPTGPNNEKLFF. The CDR3 bases are TGTGCCAGCAGTCCGACAGGACCCAATAATGAAAAACTGTTTTTT.

The sample holds many counts of this clonotype. The chain joins TRBV6-1 to TRBJ1-1, with a tentative D call TRBD1 (5 bases). With 2 bases removed from V and 3 bases from J, the gap between germline ends came to 10 bases. From germline, CDR1 is MNHNS and CDR2 SASEGT. This CDR3 has 14 residues. CDR3: CASSELGPDTEAFF. CDR3 coding DNA: TGTGCCAGCAGTGAATTGGGGCCGGACACTGAAGCTTTCTTT.

This clonotype was detected a few times. V usage is TRBV7-9 and J usage is TRBJ1-2; the D is unclear. V was clipped by 5 bases and J by 4 bases, with 17 bases between them. This CDR3 comprises 15 residues. CDR1 is SEHNR and CDR2 is FQNEAQ in the germline V gene (reference sequence). CDR3 coding DNA: TGTGCCAGCAGCCCATCCAAGGCAGCTCCCTATGGCTACACCTTC. It is translated as CASSPSKAAPYGYTF.

This clonotype has only a few counts. V gene TRBV7-2 combines with J gene TRBJ2-7; 12 bases line up with TRBD2. This CDR3 region has 16 residues. Germline loops: CDR1 SGHTA, CDR2 FQGNSA. The ends lost 0 bases at V and 2 bases at J; junction bases unmatched: 2. CDR3 DNA sequence: TGTGCCAGCAGCTTAGCCCCTAGCGGGGGGGCCTACGAGCAGTACTTC. This codes for CASSLAPSGGAYEQYF. Filled out from reference TRBV7-2 and TRBJ2-7, the complete variable domain reads GAGVSQSPSNKVTEKGKDVELRCDPISGHTALYWYRQSLGQGLEFLIYFQGNSAPDKSGLPSDRFSAERTGGSVSTLTIQRTQQEDSAVYLCASSLAPSGGAYEQYFGPGTRLTVT.

V and J are TRBV7-2 and TRBJ1-1; TRBD1 aligns across 7 bases. The J segment lost 8 bases and the V segment lost 5 bases, leaving 14 bases of the junction unmatched. Germline V CDR1 and CDR2: SGHTA, FQGNSA. There are 15 residues in the CDR3. In nucleotides, the CDR3 is TGTGCCAGCAGCCATCGCAGGGGGGTGCTCTCCGAAGCTTTCTTT. The encoded protein is CASSHRRGVLSEAFF.

This clonotype was recorded many times. The J gene is TRBJ2-5, the V gene TRBV20-1; D is possibly TRBD1 or TRBD2 (5 bases each). This CDR3 region has 13 residues. V was pared by 2 bases and J by 3 bases, with 10 bases between. Germline CDR1 reads DFQATT; CDR2 reads SNEGSKA (reference sequence). CDR3: CSARPGTEETQYF. The CDR3 DNA is TGCAGTGCTAGACCAGGGACGGAAGAGACCCAGTACTTC.

This clonotype was detected many times. The CDR3 region has the DNA TGCAGTGCTCCCAGGGGGGACAGCACTGAAGCTTTCTTT. Translating it yields CSAPRGDSTEAFF. The chain joins TRBV20-1 to TRBJ1-1; 7 nucleotides align to TRBD1. CDR3 size: 13 residues. Germline CDR1 reads DFQATT; CDR2 reads SNEGSKA (reference sequence). V lost 5 bases and J lost 4; bases outside the gene matches: 7.

The table lists this clonotype with a count of one. This rearrangement joins TRBV11-2 to TRBJ2-3; no firm D call. The germline CDR1 and CDR2 sequences are SGHAT and FQNNGV. Trimming took 5 bases from V and 10 from J, leaving 19 bases between them. CDR3 size: 14 residues. The CDR3 spells CASSGSPSASPQYF. CDR3 nucleotide sequence: TGTGCCAGCAGCGGCAGCCCTAGTGCGAGTCCGCAGTATTTT.

This clonotype has a count of ten or more. V is TRBV27 and J is TRBJ1-5; a possible D gene is TRBD1 (6 bases). The CDR3 consists of 15 residues. The germline V gene has CDR1 MNHEY and CDR2 SMNVEV (reference sequence). V lost 5 bases to trimming and J lost 2 bases, with 13 bases between them. The CDR3 loop reads CASSVQGRGNQPQHF. The CDR3 DNA reads as TGTGCCAGCAGTGTACAGGGTCGGGGCAATCAGCCCCAGCATTTT.